This T cell receptor beta chain was captured by sequencing in a study of tumor and adjacent non-tumor tissue in lung cancer. Study information: The cohort had under 15 adenocarcinoma, 2 squamous cell and 1 small cell patients. Each sample yielded 3.5 million to 5 million productive TCRbeta reads on average.

No cell sorting was done before RNA was extracted from the tissue. This non-tumor lung sample came from over 3 cm beyond the tumor edge. Donors were chemotherapy-naive, newly diagnosed lung cancer surgical patients in China, August–late 2014. A modified ARM-PCR protocol with three rounds of nested PCR amplified TCRbeta. TCRdb re-called the multiplex PCR reads through MiXCR, storing one row per CDR3 protein. In the table there are 94,000 or so distinct CDR3 sequences, 76% of which are singletons. There are 15 residues in the CDR3. Germline values: CDR1 SQVTM, CDR2 ANQGSEA. Comment on this clonotype: The antigen is not known. At one end, the junction sequence differs from germline, possibly due to a read error.

Study outcomes and limitations: Tumor tissue had significantly higher TCR diversity than normal lung.

This chain links TRBV29-1 with TRBJ2-7; TRBD2 agrees at 9 bases. Sequencing used distant non-tumor lung tissue. This receptor was taken from a woman aged 45 to 65 with non-small cell lung cancer. This chain's CDR3 is CSVKDPSGRSYEQYF. The CDR3, as DNA: TGTAGCGTTAAAGATCCAAGCGGGAGGAGCTACGAGCAGTATTTC.